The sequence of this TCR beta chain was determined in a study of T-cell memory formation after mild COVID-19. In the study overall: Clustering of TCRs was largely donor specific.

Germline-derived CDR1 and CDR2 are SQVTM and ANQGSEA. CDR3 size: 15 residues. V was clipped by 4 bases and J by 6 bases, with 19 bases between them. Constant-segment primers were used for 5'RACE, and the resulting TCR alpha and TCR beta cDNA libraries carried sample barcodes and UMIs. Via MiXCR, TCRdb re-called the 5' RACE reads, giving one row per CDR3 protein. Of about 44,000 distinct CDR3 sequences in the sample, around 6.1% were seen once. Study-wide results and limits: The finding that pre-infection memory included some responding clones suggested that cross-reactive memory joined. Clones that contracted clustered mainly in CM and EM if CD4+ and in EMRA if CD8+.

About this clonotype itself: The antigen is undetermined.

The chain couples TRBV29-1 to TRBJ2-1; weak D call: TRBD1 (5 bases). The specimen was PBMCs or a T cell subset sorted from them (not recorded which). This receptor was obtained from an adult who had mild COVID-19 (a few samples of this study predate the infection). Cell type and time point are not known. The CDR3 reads CSVGPGGRAVNEQFF. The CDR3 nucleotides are TGCAGCGTTGGTCCCGGCGGCAGGGCGGTCAATGAGCAGTTCTTC.